The 2 T cell receptor beta chains below all came from one sample that was sequenced in a study of CD4 T cell repertoires in COVID-19 (dated by TCRdb to the early 2020s). The library came from the immunoSEQ multiplex PCR assay. TCRdb obtained this table from immuneACCESS and retained in-frame rearrangements with V and J assigned. These tables miss some clones; where compared with another copy, unresolved V genes account for less than half of the shortfall, and the remainder is unexplained. This sample lists about 500 clones; about 24% were detected once. 19% of the sample lies in the top ten. No antigen is known for these receptors. In light of the paper, this sample's time point label describes: sample from a COVID-19-recovered individual after infection. Cells were CFSE-labeled and stimulated with autologous monocytes plus recombinant SARS-CoV-2 spike or nucleoprotein to obtain antigen-reactive proliferating T cell lines.

The input for sequencing was central memory CD4+ T cells, cultured in vitro, taken after recovery from COVID-19. The sample's cell subset or site label is to be understood as: CD4+ T central memory cells. These receptors were taken from a human donor who had COVID-19.

This clone is large within its sample. V is TRBV5-1 and J is TRBJ1-6, with 9 bases lining up with TRBD1. Germline V lookup: CDR1 SGHRS, CDR2 YFSETQ. The ends lost 5 bases at V and 9 bases at J; junction bases unmatched: 6. This CDR3 has 14 amino acids. The CDR3 region has the DNA TGCGCCAGCAGTTCGGGACAGGGTTTTTCACCCCTCCACTTT. As protein: CASSSGQGFSPLHF.

In its sample, this clone is medium-sized. CDR3 nucleotides: TGTGCCAGCAGACCGACAGGGGCGGACACCGGGGAGCTGTTTTTT. This gives the protein CASRPTGADTGELFF. The chain couples TRBV6-6 to TRBJ2-2; 8 bases match TRBD1. This CDR3 spans 15 amino acids. Germline V lookup: CDR1 MNHNY, CDR2 SVGAGI (reference sequence). With 6 bases clipped from V and 3 bases from J, the junction kept 6 bases outside the gene matches.